This TCR beta chain is from a study of T cell responses to AZD1222 COVID-19 vaccine. Whole-study results and caveats: Baseline seropositives among AZD1222 recipients totaled only 5 or 6. There were vaccine-associated CD4 TCRs across spike, dominant at 160-218 and 743-854.

Produced via immunoSEQ multiplex PCR; TCRdb's table is partial and in-frame only. The repertoire holds around 160,000 clones, with almost 90% as singletons. This clone was counted ten times or more. What it binds is not known. This CDR3 is 16 amino acids long. Looked up from germline, CDR1 is MGHDK and CDR2 is SYGVNS. Trimming took 3 bases from V and 2 from J; bases not matched to a gene: 4. The sample consisted of peripheral blood, taken on day 0 of AZD1222 vaccination. The chain combines TRBV25-1 with TRBJ2-1, with 10 bases identical to TRBD1. This receptor was taken from an adult in good health. In DNA, the CDR3 is TGTGCCAGCAGTGAGGACAGGGGGTCCCCCTACAATGAGCAGTTCTTC. Amino acid sequence: CASSEDRGSPYNEQFF.